This entry features one T cell receptor (beta chain) sequence. This record belongs to a study of blood T cell repertoires in COVID-19. Overall study: PBMCs, B-cell-depleted T cells, or T cells provided the cDNA or gDNA that made up the material.

J gave up 1 base and V 4 bases, and 18 bases lay outside the gene matches. This CDR3 is built from 19 residues. CDR1 is SGHAT and CDR2 is FQNNGV in the germline V gene. Per the authors' pipeline: Amplification with reference gene primers provided the estimates of nucleated cell counts. Generated by immunoSEQ multiplex PCR, the TCRdb table keeps only in-frame clones and is missing some. V and J calls and clone size are given by that table; D and trimming were obtained from the DNA. The sample has approximately 200,000 clones, around four fifths seen once. The sample consisted of peripheral blood. The chain joins TRBV11-2 to TRBJ1-2; 7 bases are a match to TRBD1. The receptor's source is a woman aged 55-75 years who had recovered from COVID-19. The CDR3 region is CASSSTGTAFQFNNYGYTF. The CDR3 nucleotides read TGTGCCAGCAGCTCAACCGGGACAGCTTTTCAATTTAATAACTATGGCTACACCTTC.